These 30 T cell receptor beta chains were sequenced from one sample in a study of T cell responses to AZD1222 COVID-19 vaccine (dated by TCRdb to the early 2020s). The library was prepared using the immunoSEQ multiplex PCR assay. The immuneACCESS repertoire file appears here via TCRdb, limited to in-frame rearrangements. These files lack a portion of the clones; in checked studies, under half of the deficit traces to unresolved V genes, and the cause of the others is not known. Within this sample are fewer than 120,000 clones, with nearly 90% of them counted one time only. In total, the top ten clones hold 3.2% of the sample. In the paper's terms, the time point label means: baseline before first vaccination. The sequencing here drew on peripheral blood, taken on day 0 of AZD1222 vaccination. The receptor set was obtained from an adult in good health.

Here the CDR3 reads CASSFERGTDTQYF. The CDR3 nucleotides read TGCGCCAGCAGCTTTGAGCGAGGCACAGATACGCAGTATTTT. The chain employs TRBV5-1 and TRBJ2-3; D remains unclear. The V end lost 2 bases, the J end lost 1 base, and 8 bases lay between the germline ends. Germline CDR1 and CDR2: SGHRS and YFSETQ. The CDR3 covers 14 residues.

The V call is TRBV3-1 (or the pseudogene TRBV3-2), the J call TRBJ1-4; no reliable D call. V was pared by 2 bases and J by 7 bases, with 5 bases between. CDR1 and CDR2 from the germline V gene are LGHDT and YNNKEL (reference sequence). This CDR3 has 12 residues. The CDR3 region is CASSQSSEKLFF. The DNA for the CDR3 is TGTGCCAGCAGCCAATCGAGTGAAAAACTGTTTTTT.

The V gene is TRBV7-2, the J gene TRBJ2-2; 8 bases map to TRBD2. The length of the CDR3 is 15 residues. V trimming: 7 bases; J trimming: 6 bases; junction bases outside the gene matches: 10. From germline, CDR1 is SGHTA and CDR2 FQGNSA. The CDR3 spells CASTRSSGISGELFF. As DNA, the CDR3 is TGTGCCAGCACTAGGAGTAGCGGGATATCCGGGGAGCTGTTTTTT.

This rearrangement joins TRBV5-1 to TRBJ2-3; maybe TRBD2 (6 bases). The CDR3 is made up of 14 amino acids. V lost 0 bases to trimming and J lost 6 bases, with 11 bases between them. Germline values: CDR1 SGHRS, CDR2 YFSETQ. The CDR3, as DNA: TGCGCCAGCAGCTTGGGGAGGGCCCCCGATACGCAGTATTTT. As protein: CASSLGRAPDTQYF.

About this clone: At the DNA level, this CDR3 is encoded by other sequences in the same sample as well. The V call is TRBV7-2, the J call TRBJ2-1; 7 bases align to TRBD2. Germline CDR1 and CDR2: SGHTA and FQGNSA. The V gene end was trimmed by 5 bases and the J gene end by 4 bases; junction bases not matched to a gene: 5. The CDR3 runs 14 residues. DNA for the CDR3: TGTGCCAGCAGCCCTAGCGGCGGTTACAATGAGCAGTTCTTC. Encoded protein: CASSPSGGYNEQFF. The full variable domain, with the rest looked up from reference TRBV7-2 and TRBJ2-1, is GAGVSQSPSNKVTEKGKDVELRCDPISGHTALYWYRQSLGQGLEFLIYFQGNSAPDKSGLPSDRFSAERTGGSVSTLTIQRTQQEDSAVYLCASSPSGGYNEQFFGPGTRLTVL.

The chain uses TRBV3-1 (or the pseudogene TRBV3-2) and TRBJ1-5; 10 bases line up with TRBD1. Looked up from germline, CDR1 is LGHDT and CDR2 is YNNKEL (reference sequence). V trimming: 4 bases; J trimming: 5 bases; junction bases outside the gene matches: 8. The CDR3 has 16 residues. Here the CDR3 reads CASSLGPGQGYQPQHF. CDR3 DNA sequence: TGTGCCAGCAGCCTGGGCCCGGGACAGGGGTATCAGCCCCAGCATTTT.

The chain employs TRBV12-3 or TRBV12-4 and TRBJ1-2; D not resolved. The CDR3 extends over 12 amino acids. Trimming took 6 bases from V and 6 from J, leaving 11 bases between them. In DNA form, the CDR3 reads TGTGCCAGCAGCCACCAATCCAATGGCTACACCTTC. Its protein product is CASSHQSNGYTF.

The chain carries TRBV2 and TRBJ2-5, with TRBD2 identical over 10 bases. J was trimmed by 4 bases and V by 4 bases; bases with no gene match: 6. The length of the CDR3 is 15 residues. CDR1 SNHLY and CDR2 FYNNEI come from the germline V gene. CDR3 loop: CASSGASGRRETQYF. The CDR3, as DNA: TGTGCCAGCAGTGGGGCTAGCGGGAGACGAGAGACCCAGTACTTC. Full variable domain (remainder filled in from reference TRBV2 and TRBJ2-5): EPEVTQTPSHQVTQMGQEVILRCVPISNHLYFYWYRQILGQKVEFLVSFYNNEISEKSEIFDDQFSVERPDGSNFTLKIRSTKLEDSAMYFCASSGASGRRETQYFGPGTRLLVL.

The rearrangement links TRBV5-4 to TRBJ2-2, with D perhaps TRBD1 (6 bases). This CDR3 comprises 14 residues. Germline loops: CDR1 SGHNT, CDR2 YYREEE (reference sequence). V gave up 5 bases and J gave up 1 base, with 9 bases separating them. In DNA form, the CDR3 reads TGTGCCAGCAGGTTGACAGGGAACACCGGGGAGCTGTTTTTT. This gives the protein CASRLTGNTGELFF.

This rearrangement joins TRBV6-5 to TRBJ1-1; 9 positions match TRBD1. Germline lookup yields CDR1 MNHEY and CDR2 SVGAGI. The junction had 5 bases not matched to a gene; V was cut back by 5 bases and J by 1 base. This CDR3 region has 15 residues. CDR3 amino acids: CASSLGTGRNTEAFF. The CDR3 DNA follows: TGTGCCAGCAGTCTTGGGACAGGGAGGAACACTGAAGCTTTCTTT.

The chain carries TRBV2 and TRBJ2-1; D gene ambiguous. CDR1 is SNHLY and CDR2 is FYNNEI in the germline V gene. V gave up 6 bases and J gave up 7 bases, with 13 bases separating them. The CDR3 is 13 residues long. The CDR3 region has the DNA TGTGCCAGCAGCCCCACATCGGTGAATGAGCAGTTCTTC. Protein: CASSPTSVNEQFF.

This chain joins TRBV19 and TRBJ2-1; TRBD2 matches 8 bases. The germline CDR1 and CDR2 sequences are LNHDA and SQIVND (reference sequence). J was trimmed by 3 bases and V by 2 bases; bases with no gene match: 3. The CDR3 extends over 15 amino acids. CDR3 protein: CASSISAGGYNEQFF. The CDR3 DNA sequence: TGTGCCAGTAGTATAAGCGCGGGAGGCTACAATGAGCAGTTCTTC.

The rearrangement joins TRBV3-1 (or the pseudogene TRBV3-2) to TRBJ1-2; 7 bases are shared with TRBD1. J gave up 4 bases and V 0 bases, and 17 bases lay outside the gene matches. The germline gives CDR1 LGHDT, CDR2 YNNKEL (reference sequence). CDR3 length: 19 amino acids. For the CDR3, the DNA is TGTGCCAGCAGCCAAGAGTGGTTGCAGGGGGGATTCGGGGCCTATGGCTACACCTTC. Its protein is CASSQEWLQGGFGAYGYTF.

The chain joins TRBV19 to TRBJ2-2, with 11 bases fitting TRBD1. This CDR3 contains 15 residues. Germline loops: CDR1 LNHDA, CDR2 SQIVND (reference sequence). Trimming at V came to 6 bases and at J to 4 bases, leaving 4 bases not matched to a gene. The CDR3: CASRDRGRGTGELFF. CDR3 in DNA: TGTGCCAGTAGGGACAGGGGGCGAGGCACCGGGGAGCTGTTTTTT.

This chain joins TRBV12-3 or TRBV12-4 and TRBJ1-5, with D hard to call. With 2 bases removed from V and 9 bases from J, the gap between germline ends came to 11 bases. This CDR3 region has 13 residues. CDR3 in DNA: TGTGCCAGCAGTTTATTGGGCGGGAGGCCCCAGCATTTT. This sequence encodes CASSLLGGRPQHF.

The chain employs TRBV7-8 and TRBJ1-3; D might be TRBD1 (5 bases). CDR1 is SGHVS, CDR2 FQNEAQ, per germline. This CDR3 has 17 residues. V was clipped by 5 bases and J by 5 bases, with 22 bases between them. Written as DNA, the CDR3 is TGTGCCAGCAGCGCCGGGGCCAGGGACCTTCGCAGAAACACCATATATTTT. Its protein product is CASSAGARDLRRNTIYF.

The chain has TRBV5-4 and TRBJ2-7, with D maybe TRBD1 (6 bases). The CDR3 length is 15 residues. V gave up 3 bases and J gave up 0 bases, with 13 bases separating them. CDR1 SGHNT and CDR2 YYREEE come from the germline V gene (reference sequence). The CDR3 sequence is CASSSGQTLSYEQYF. The CDR3 DNA reads as TGTGCCAGCAGCTCAGGACAGACCCTCTCCTACGAGCAGTACTTC.

This chain uses TRBV18 with TRBJ2-3; D not certain. Germline values: CDR1 KGHSH, CDR2 LQKENI. The CDR3 has 13 residues. Trimming left V 2 bases short and J 2 bases short, with 5 bases between. The CDR3 DNA follows: TGTGCCAGCTCACCAGACCCCACAGATACGCAGTATTTT. This translates into CASSPDPTDTQYF.

The chain employs TRBV5-1 and TRBJ1-5, with D uncertain. The CDR3 loop spans 17 amino acids. In germline, CDR1 is SGHRS, CDR2 YFSETQ. Trimming took 3 bases from V and 4 from J, leaving 20 bases between them. The CDR3 protein is CASSWWAAAATNQPQHF. The CDR3 DNA is TGCGCCAGCAGCTGGTGGGCCGCGGCAGCTACTAATCAGCCCCAGCATTTT.

The V call is TRBV3-1 (or the pseudogene TRBV3-2), the J call TRBJ2-5, with D unresolved. CDR1 and CDR2 from the germline V gene are LGHDT and YNNKEL (reference sequence). This CDR3 region has 14 residues. V was trimmed by 3 bases and J by 1 base, leaving 9 bases between them. The CDR3 nucleotides read TGTGCCAGCAGCCATGCGGAGAGCCAAGAGACCCAGTACTTC. As protein: CASSHAESQETQYF.

This chain joins TRBV21-1 and TRBJ2-7. TRBV21-1 is noted as a pseudogene. The CDR3 totals 12 residues. The CDR3 DNA follows: TGTGCCAGCAGCAAAGGATCCTACGAGCAGTACTTC. Its translation is CASSKGSYEQYF.

The chain recombines TRBV7-3 with TRBJ2-1; D remains ambiguous. This CDR3 contains 15 residues. CDR1 is SGHTA and CDR2 is FQGTGA in the germline V gene. Trimming pared 4 bases from V and 7 bases from J, leaving 17 bases between. CDR3 sequence reads: CASSSGGIVGNEQFF. In DNA, the CDR3 is TGTGCCAGCAGCTCGGGCGGAATCGTCGGGAATGAGCAGTTCTTC.

The rearrangement uses TRBV19 and TRBJ2-7; D is perhaps TRBD1 (6 bases). The CDR3 covers 14 residues. V was trimmed by 5 bases and J by 5 bases, leaving 16 bases between them. Germline assignment: CDR1 LNHDA and CDR2 SQIVND (reference sequence). The DNA of the CDR3 is TGTGCCAGTAGTCCCTCCACAGGGTCGAACGAGCAGTACTTC. This encodes CASSPSTGSNEQYF.

The chain carries TRBV28 and TRBJ1-2, with D unclear. Trimming removed 6 bases at V and 4 bases at J, with 21 bases between. The CDR3 has 16 amino acids. CDR1 MDHEN and CDR2 SYDVKM come from the germline V gene. The CDR3 DNA follows: TGTGCCAGCAGGGCTGTATGGACGGAACCGGCCTATGGCTACACCTTC. It encodes CASRAVWTEPAYGYTF.

As regards this clone: Other DNA sequences in this sample translate to the same CDR3. J is TRBJ2-5 and V is TRBV10-3; tentative D call: TRBD1 (6 bases). Trimming shortened V by 2 bases and J by 5 bases, and 6 bases separated the two germline ends. Per germline, CDR1 ENHRY and CDR2 SYGVKD. The CDR3 contains 12 residues. The DNA for the CDR3 is TGTGCCATCAGTGAGAGGGGGGAGACCCAGTACTTC. As protein: CAISERGETQYF.

The chain uses TRBV18 and TRBJ2-7; no firm D call. Per germline, CDR1 KGHSH and CDR2 LQKENI. This CDR3 is built from 14 residues. Trimming pared 5 bases from V and 2 bases from J, leaving 13 bases between. CDR3 sequence reads: CASSYWERAYEQYF. In DNA form, the CDR3 reads TGTGCCAGCTCATACTGGGAAAGGGCCTACGAGCAGTACTTC.

The rearrangement joins TRBV5-1 to TRBJ1-5, with D perhaps matching TRBD1 (6 bases). The CDR3 totals 14 residues. Trimming removed 4 bases at V and 3 bases at J, with 11 bases between. Germline CDR1 reads SGHRS; CDR2 reads YFSETQ. This CDR3 is CASSPGQNNQPQHF. The CDR3 DNA sequence: TGCGCCAGCAGCCCAGGACAGAACAATCAGCCCCAGCATTTT.

This chain uses TRBV18 with TRBJ2-7; TRBD2 aligns across 7 bases. CDR1 and CDR2 from the germline V gene are KGHSH and LQKENI. V lost 4 bases and J lost 0; bases outside the gene matches: 9. CDR3 length equals 16 residues. CDR3: CASSRALSGGSYEQYF. The CDR3 DNA reads as TGTGCCAGCTCACGGGCTCTATCGGGAGGCTCCTACGAGCAGTACTTC.

The chain employs TRBV28 and TRBJ2-5; possible D gene TRBD1, 6 bases. The CDR3 has 16 amino acids. Germline V gene data show CDR1 as MDHEN and CDR2 as SYDVKM. The V end was cut by 6 bases, the J end by 2 bases, with 19 bases between. CDR3 sequence reads: CASRPLYGGDQETQYF. CDR3 DNA sequence: TGTGCCAGCAGACCCTTGTATGGGGGCGATCAAGAGACCCAGTACTTC.

The V and J genes are TRBV6-6 and TRBJ2-7; 9 positions agree with TRBD2. V shed 6 bases, J shed 4 bases, and the junction held 10 bases outside the gene matches. Germline CDR1 reads MNHNY; CDR2 reads SVGAGI (reference sequence). The CDR3 spans 15 residues. The CDR3 sequence is CASSESGGLVYEQYF. CDR3 coding DNA: TGTGCCAGCAGCGAGAGCGGGGGGCTGGTTTACGAGCAGTACTTC.